The T cell receptor (beta chain) under discussion was sequenced for a study of T-cell memory formation after mild COVID-19. Study outcomes and limitations: Later expanders leaned CD4+, whereas clones that contracted between day 15 and 85 were balanced CD4/CD8.

Barcoded TCR alpha and TCR beta cDNA libraries with UMIs came from 5'RACE using constant-segment primers. TCRdb fed the 5' RACE reads into MiXCR, producing one record per CDR3 protein. The repertoire holds 55,000 to 80,000 distinct CDR3 sequences, 9% to 9.5% seen once, with around 1.1% in the top ten. A remark on this clonotype: The antigen is not known.

The TCR comes from a man aged 18 to 29 who had mild COVID-19 (a few samples of this study predate the infection). Cell type and time point are not known. Material: PBMCs or a T cell subset sorted from them (not recorded which).

The DNA of the CDR3 is TGTGCCAGCAGCGGCCCTGGTGTGGGCGGGGAGCTGTTTTTT. Its translation is CASSGPGVGGELFF. The chain joins TRBV7-3 to TRBJ2-2, with D unclear. Trimming took off 5 bases at V and 7 bases at J, with 14 bases between the two ends. This CDR3 spans 14 amino acids. Germline CDR1 reads SGHTA; CDR2 reads FQGTGA.